The rows below give T cell receptor beta chains drawn from one sample of a study of T cell responses to AZD1222 COVID-19 vaccine. The repertoire was sequenced with immunoSEQ multiplex PCR; TCRdb's copy has only in-frame clones and lacks some. The sample contains approximately 270,000 clones, 85% to 95% of which appear only once. The specimen comprised peripheral blood, sampled 28 days after the second AZD1222 dose. These receptor sequences come from an adult who received the AZD1222 COVID-19 vaccine. CDR3s include the opening cysteine and the closing phenylalanine or tryptophan. The order of the fields is V gene, J gene, clone size, D gene, CDR3 DNA, CDR3 protein. D genes are given only for firm matches. A clone size is listed for some rows: how often the clone was seen (once, few, many), or a class if it is expanded.

v_call: TRBV18; j_call: TRBJ2-7; clone_size: once; d_call: .; cdr3_nt: TGTGCCAGCTCACCGGTCCCCCAGGGTTTCCACGAGCAGTACTTC; cdr3_aa: CASSPVPQGFHEQYF
v_call: TRBV5-6; j_call: TRBJ2-7; clone_size: .; d_call: .; cdr3_nt: TGTGCCAGCAGCTTGTTCGGGGCCGCAAGTTCCTACGAGCAGTACTTC; cdr3_aa: CASSLFGAASSYEQYF
v_call: TRBV5-1; j_call: TRBJ2-7; clone_size: .; d_call: TRBD1; cdr3_nt: TGCGCCAGCAGACTGGCCACAGGGGCCGGGGAGCAGTACTTC; cdr3_aa: CASRLATGAGEQYF
v_call: TRBV28; j_call: TRBJ1-1; clone_size: .; d_call: .; cdr3_nt: TGTGCCAGCAGTCTACGAGAGGCTGAAGCTTTCTTT; cdr3_aa: CASSLREAEAFF
v_call: TRBV18; j_call: TRBJ2-2; clone_size: .; d_call: .; cdr3_nt: TGTGCCAGCTCACTTAACTTGGCGGACACCGGGGAGCTGTTTTTT; cdr3_aa: CASSLNLADTGELFF
v_call: TRBV28; j_call: TRBJ2-2; clone_size: .; d_call: .; cdr3_nt: TGTGCCGGGGAGGTTGCCGGGGAGCTGTTTTTT; cdr3_aa: CAGEVAGELFF
v_call: TRBV30; j_call: TRBJ1-6; clone_size: .; d_call: .; cdr3_nt: TGTGCCTGGAGTCCCCAGGGTTCACCCCTCCACTTT; cdr3_aa: CAWSPQGSPLHF
v_call: TRBV7-2; j_call: TRBJ2-7; clone_size: .; d_call: .; cdr3_nt: TGTGCCAGCAGCTTAGCGGGGGGCTACGAGCAGTACTTC; cdr3_aa: CASSLAGGYEQYF
v_call: TRBV9; j_call: TRBJ1-1; clone_size: .; d_call: .; cdr3_nt: TGTGCCAGCAGCCCAACCGCGGGGCTGGGCACTGAAGCTTTCTTT; cdr3_aa: CASSPTAGLGTEAFF
v_call: TRBV6-5; j_call: TRBJ2-7; clone_size: .; d_call: TRBD2; cdr3_nt: TGTGCCAGCAGGCTAGCGGGAGAACTCGAGCAGTACTTC; cdr3_aa: CASRLAGELEQYF
v_call: TRBV19; j_call: TRBJ2-7; clone_size: .; d_call: TRBD2; cdr3_nt: TGTGCCAGTAGCCTGGGACTAGCGGGTTCCTACGAGCAGTACTTC; cdr3_aa: CASSLGLAGSYEQYF
v_call: TRBV7-2; j_call: TRBJ2-1; clone_size: .; d_call: .; cdr3_nt: TGTGCCAGCAGCTTAAGAATAGAGGCCTACAATGAGCAGTTCTTC; cdr3_aa: CASSLRIEAYNEQFF
v_call: TRBV14; j_call: TRBJ2-2; clone_size: once; d_call: .; cdr3_nt: TGTGCCAGCAGCCTTCCGGGACTTCACACCGGGGAGCTGTTTTTT; cdr3_aa: CASSLPGLHTGELFF